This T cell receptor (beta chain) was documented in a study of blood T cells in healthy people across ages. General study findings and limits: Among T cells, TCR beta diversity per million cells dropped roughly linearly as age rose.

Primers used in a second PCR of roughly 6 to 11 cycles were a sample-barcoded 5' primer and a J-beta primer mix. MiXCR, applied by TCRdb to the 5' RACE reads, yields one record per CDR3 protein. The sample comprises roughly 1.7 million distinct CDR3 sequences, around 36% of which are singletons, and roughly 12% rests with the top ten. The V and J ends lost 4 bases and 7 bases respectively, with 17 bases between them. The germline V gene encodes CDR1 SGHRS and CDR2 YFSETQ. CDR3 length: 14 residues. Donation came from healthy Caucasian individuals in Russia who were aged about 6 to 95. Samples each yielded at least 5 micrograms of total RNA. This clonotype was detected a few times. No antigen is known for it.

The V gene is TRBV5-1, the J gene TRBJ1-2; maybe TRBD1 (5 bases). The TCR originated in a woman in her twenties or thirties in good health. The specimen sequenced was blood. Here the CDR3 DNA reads TGCGCCAGCAGCCCAGACCGGGCTGGGGGTGGCTACACCTTC. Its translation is CASSPDRAGGGYTF.